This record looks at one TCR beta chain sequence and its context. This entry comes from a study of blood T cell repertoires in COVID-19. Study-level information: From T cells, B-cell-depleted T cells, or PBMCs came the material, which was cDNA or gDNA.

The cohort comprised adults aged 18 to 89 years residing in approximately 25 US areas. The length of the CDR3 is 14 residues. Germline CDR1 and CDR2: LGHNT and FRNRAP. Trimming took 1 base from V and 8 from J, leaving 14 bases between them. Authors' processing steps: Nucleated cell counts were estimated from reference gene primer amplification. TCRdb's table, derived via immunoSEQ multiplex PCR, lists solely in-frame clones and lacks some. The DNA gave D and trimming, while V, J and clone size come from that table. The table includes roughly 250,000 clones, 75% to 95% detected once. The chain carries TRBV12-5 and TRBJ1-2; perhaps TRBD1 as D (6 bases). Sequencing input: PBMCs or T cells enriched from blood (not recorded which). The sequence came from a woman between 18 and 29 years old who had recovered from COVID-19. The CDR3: CASGLGNRVRGYTF. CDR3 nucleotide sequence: TGTGCTAGTGGTTTGGGGAACAGGGTACGGGGCTACACCTTC.